These 8 T cell receptor beta chains came from one sample sequenced in a study of T cell responses to AZD1222 COVID-19 vaccine. Repertoires were generated with immunoSEQ multiplex PCR, while TCRdb's copy carries only in-frame clones and drops some. The profile shows more than 110,000 clones, about 88% of them singletons. The sequences come from peripheral blood, collected on day 0 of AZD1222 vaccination. Every receptor here comes from an adult in good health.

This chain joins TRBV6-5 and TRBJ2-5, with 14 bases that match TRBD2. The germline CDR1 and CDR2 sequences are MNHEY and SVGAGI. The CDR3 totals 15 residues. The ends lost 5 bases at V and 6 bases at J; junction bases unmatched: 5. CDR3 sequence: CASSPGTSGGKTQYF. CDR3 coding DNA: TGTGCCAGCAGTCCAGGGACTAGCGGGGGAAAGACCCAGTACTTC.

The chain couples TRBV30 to TRBJ1-2; 10 bases are a match to TRBD1. This CDR3 comprises 13 residues. J lost 13 bases, V lost 7 bases, and 15 bases had no gene match. Germline V lookup: CDR1 GTSNPN, CDR2 SVGIG (reference sequence). Here the CDR3 reads CASHIGTGVLITF. For the CDR3, the DNA is TGTGCCTCCCATATAGGGACAGGGGTCTTGATCACCTTC.

The V call is TRBV7-9, the J call TRBJ2-1; 8 positions match TRBD2. CDR3 length: 16 amino acids. The ends lost 2 bases at V and 10 bases at J; junction bases unmatched: 13. Per germline, CDR1 SEHNR and CDR2 FQNEAQ (reference sequence). The CDR3 sequence: CASSLSAGGRSEEQFF. The DNA for the CDR3 is TGTGCCAGCAGCTTATCCGCGGGAGGCAGGAGCGAGGAGCAGTTCTTC.

This chain connects TRBV29-1 to TRBJ2-1; D may be TRBD2 (5 bases). CDR1 is SQVTM and CDR2 is ANQGSEA in the germline V gene. The germline V and J ends were trimmed by 0 bases and 10 bases, with 13 bases remaining between them. The length of the CDR3 is 13 residues. CDR3: CSVEDSSSGEQFF. In DNA form, the CDR3 reads TGCAGCGTTGAAGACTCGTCGAGCGGCGAGCAGTTCTTC.

This chain links TRBV28 with TRBJ2-7, with D unresolved. CDR1 is MDHEN, CDR2 SYDVKM, per germline. V was trimmed by 6 bases and J by 0 bases, leaving 12 bases between them. This CDR3 comprises 14 residues. The CDR3 is CASRDPGPSYEQYF. Here the CDR3 DNA reads TGTGCCAGCAGGGACCCTGGGCCCTCCTACGAGCAGTACTTC.

V is TRBV19 and J is TRBJ1-1, with D hard to call. CDR1 and CDR2 from the germline V gene are LNHDA and SQIVND (reference sequence). Trimming pared 7 bases from V and 6 bases from J, leaving 15 bases between. The CDR3 runs to 13 residues. CDR3 DNA: TGTGCCAGTATCCCACTTAGAGGTTCTGAAGCTTTCTTT. This codes for CASIPLRGSEAFF.

The chain recombines TRBV27 with TRBJ1-2; weak D call: TRBD1 (5 bases). The length of the CDR3 is 15 residues. The V and J ends lost 6 bases and 2 bases respectively, with 16 bases between them. Germline V gives CDR1 MNHEY, CDR2 SMNVEV (reference sequence). In DNA form, the CDR3 reads TGTGCCAGCAGACTCACGGGGGGAACCAACTATGGCTACACCTTC. Its translation is CASRLTGGTNYGYTF.

This chain links TRBV6-5 with TRBJ2-4; D is undetermined. This CDR3 has 15 amino acids. V dropped 5 bases and J dropped 0 bases, with 11 bases sitting between them. Germline V gene lookup returns CDR1 MNHEY and CDR2 SVGAGI. Here the CDR3 reads CASSPPGLAKNIQYF. The CDR3 DNA sequence: TGTGCCAGCAGTCCGCCCGGGCTAGCCAAAAACATTCAGTACTTC.